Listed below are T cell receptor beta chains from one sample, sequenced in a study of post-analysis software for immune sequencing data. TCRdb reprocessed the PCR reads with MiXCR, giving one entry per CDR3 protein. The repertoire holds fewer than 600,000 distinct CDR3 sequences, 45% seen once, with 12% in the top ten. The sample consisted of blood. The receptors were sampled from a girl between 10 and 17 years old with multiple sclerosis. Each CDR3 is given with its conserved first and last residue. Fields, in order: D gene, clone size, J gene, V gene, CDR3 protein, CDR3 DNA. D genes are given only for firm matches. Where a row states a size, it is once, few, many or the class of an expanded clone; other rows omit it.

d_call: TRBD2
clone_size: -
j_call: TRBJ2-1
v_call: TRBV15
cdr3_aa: CATSSASGRADEQFF
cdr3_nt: TGTGCCACCAGCAGCGCTAGCGGGAGGGCCGATGAGCAGTTCTTC

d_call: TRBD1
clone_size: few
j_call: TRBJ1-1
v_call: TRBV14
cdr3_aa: CASSRNTGVNTEAFF
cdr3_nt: TGTGCCAGCAGCCGCAACACAGGGGTGAACACTGAAGCTTTCTTT

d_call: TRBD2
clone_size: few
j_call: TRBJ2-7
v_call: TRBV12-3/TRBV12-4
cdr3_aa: CASSLVGSGRNSYEQYF
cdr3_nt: TGTGCCAGCAGTTTAGTTGGTAGCGGGCGAAACTCCTACGAGCAGTACTTC

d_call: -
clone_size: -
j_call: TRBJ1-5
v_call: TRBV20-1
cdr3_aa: CSARPDLNQPQHF
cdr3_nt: TGCAGTGCTAGACCTGATCTCAATCAGCCCCAGCATTTT

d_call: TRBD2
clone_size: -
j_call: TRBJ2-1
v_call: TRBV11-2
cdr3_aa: CASSLEYGTSGFF
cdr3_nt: TGTGCCAGCAGCTTAGAATACGGGACTAGCGGGTTCTTC

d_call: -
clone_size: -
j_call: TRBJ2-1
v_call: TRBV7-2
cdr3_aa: CASSLGHRVNEQFF
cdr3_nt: TGTGCCAGCAGCTTAGGGCACAGGGTAAATGAGCAGTTCTTC

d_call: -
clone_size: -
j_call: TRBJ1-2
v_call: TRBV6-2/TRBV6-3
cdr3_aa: CASSHPGSSDGYTF
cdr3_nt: TGTGCCAGCAGTCATCCAGGGTCATCGGATGGCTACACCTTC

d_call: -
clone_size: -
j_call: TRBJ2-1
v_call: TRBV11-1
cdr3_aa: CASSRAYNEQFF
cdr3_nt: TGTGCCAGCAGCCGGGCCTACAATGAGCAGTTCTTC

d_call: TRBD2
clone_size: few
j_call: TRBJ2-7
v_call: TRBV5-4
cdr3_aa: CASSPERGLGSSYEQYF
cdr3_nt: TGTGCCAGCAGCCCCGAGCGGGGTCTAGGGAGCTCCTACGAGCAGTACTTC

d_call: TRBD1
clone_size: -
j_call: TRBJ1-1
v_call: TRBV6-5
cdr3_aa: CASSPQGSSEAFF
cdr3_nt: TGTGCCAGCAGTCCACAGGGGTCTTCTGAAGCTTTCTTT

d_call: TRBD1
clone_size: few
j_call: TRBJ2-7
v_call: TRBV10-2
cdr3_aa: CASRDTGQGLEQYF
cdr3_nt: TGCGCCAGCAGAGACACGGGACAGGGACTCGAGCAGTACTTC

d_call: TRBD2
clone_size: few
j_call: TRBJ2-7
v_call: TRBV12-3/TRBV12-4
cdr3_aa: CASRDISGTTTGEQYF
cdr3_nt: TGTGCCAGCAGAGACATCTCCGGGACTACCACCGGCGAGCAGTACTTC

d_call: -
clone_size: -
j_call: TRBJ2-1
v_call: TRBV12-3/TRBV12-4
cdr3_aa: CASSSPNLYNERFF
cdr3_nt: TGTGCCAGCAGTTCCCCAAACCTCTACAATGAGCGGTTCTTC

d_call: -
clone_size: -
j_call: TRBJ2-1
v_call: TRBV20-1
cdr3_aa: CSASPTWDFSYNEQFF
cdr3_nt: TGCAGTGCTAGCCCCACCTGGGACTTCTCGTACAATGAGCAGTTCTTC

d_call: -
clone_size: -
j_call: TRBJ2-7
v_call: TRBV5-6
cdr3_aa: CASSFPHSYEQYF
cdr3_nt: TGTGCCAGCAGCTTTCCGCATTCCTACGAGCAGTACTTC